Shown below are 10 T cell receptor beta chains from a single sample sequenced in a study of Tregs in tolerant kidney transplant recipients. The method was immunoSEQ multiplex PCR; TCRdb's version includes in-frame clones alone and lacks a portion of them. Here the sample spans 200,000 to 300,000 clones, around 82% being singletons. Sample: CD4+ T cells from blood. All receptors come from a human donor in good health.

The V call is TRBV6-5, the J call TRBJ1-2; D uncertain. Germline V gene sequence: CDR1 MNHEY, CDR2 SVGAGI. This CDR3 spans 14 amino acids. Deletions cut 6 bases from V and 6 bases from J, with 17 bases between. CDR3 protein: CASSPRVLENGYTF. The CDR3 nucleotides read TGTGCCAGCAGCCCCCGGGTCCTGGAGAATGGCTACACCTTC.

J is TRBJ2-7 and V is TRBV15; D might be TRBD1 (6 bases). CDR3 size: 15 residues. Germline V gene sequence: CDR1 LNHNV, CDR2 YYDKDF (reference sequence). Deletions cut 0 bases from V and 2 bases from J, with 11 bases between. The DNA for the CDR3 is TGTGCCACCAGCAGAGATTTTGGACAGACCTACGAGCAGTACTTC. Its protein is CATSRDFGQTYEQYF.

The chain joins TRBV7-2 to TRBJ2-6, with D hard to call. Between the trimmed V and J ends, which lost 5 bases and 6 bases, there was a span of 2 bases. The germline V gene encodes CDR1 SGHTA and CDR2 FQGNSA. CDR3 size: 11 residues. CDR3 nucleotide sequence: TGTGCCAGCAGCCCGGCCAACGTCCTGACTTTC. It codes for CASSPANVLTF.

A few counts support this clone. V and J are TRBV6-5 and TRBJ1-1; TRBD1 is a possible D gene (6 bases). Per the germline V gene, CDR1 is MNHEY and CDR2 is SVGAGI. The V and J ends lost 6 bases and 0 bases respectively, with 11 bases between them. The CDR3 spans 14 residues. CDR3 region: CASSPGGLNTEAFF. DNA of the CDR3: TGTGCCAGCAGCCCCGGGGGGCTGAACACTGAAGCTTTCTTT.

The V gene is TRBV5-1, the J gene TRBJ1-1; 7 positions match TRBD1. The CDR3 spans 15 residues. Germline V gene data show CDR1 as SGHRS and CDR2 as YFSETQ. Trimming cost V 4 bases and J 1 base; bases outside gene matches: 7. The CDR3 sequence: CASSVRQGQNTEAFF. DNA for the CDR3: TGCGCCAGCAGCGTCCGACAGGGACAGAACACTGAAGCTTTCTTT.

The chain links TRBV6-4 to TRBJ2-7; maybe TRBD1 (5 bases). V dropped 6 bases and J dropped 3 bases, with 15 bases sitting between them. The CDR3 has 14 residues. The germline V gene has CDR1 MRHNA and CDR2 SNTAGT. The CDR3 nucleotides read TGTGCCAGCAGCCCGGCAGGGCTCAACTACGAGCAGTACTTC. Encoded protein: CASSPAGLNYEQYF.

The gene calls are TRBV25-1 and TRBJ1-1; D perhaps matches TRBD1 (6 bases). The germline CDR1 and CDR2 sequences are MGHDK and SYGVNS. Trimming stripped 10 bases from V and 5 bases from J, with 17 bases between. The length of the CDR3 is 13 residues. The chain's CDR3 is CANATAGATEAFF. DNA for the CDR3: TGTGCCAACGCCACGGCAGGGGCTACTGAAGCTTTCTTT.

The chain employs TRBV21-1 and TRBJ2-1; the table's D call, TRBD2, has no DNA check behind it. TRBV21-1 is a known pseudogene. The CDR3 sequence is 17 residues long. CDR3 DNA sequence: TGTGCCAGCAGCCATAGAAGCGGGAGAGTACCCTACAATGAGCAGTTCTTC. It translates to CASSHRSGRVPYNEQFF.

V and J are TRBV2 and TRBJ2-2, with D perhaps TRBD2 (5 bases). V was shortened by 8 bases and J by 6 bases, with 10 bases between the two germline ends. Germline V gene lookup returns CDR1 SNHLY and CDR2 FYNNEI. The CDR3 has 12 amino acids. The CDR3 nucleotides read TGTGCCAGCGTCAGCGGTTCCGGGGAGCTGTTTTTT. Protein sequence: CASVSGSGELFF.

To note about this clone: This same CDR3 is encoded by further DNA sequences in the sample. The chain couples TRBV6-5 to TRBJ1-4; D call uncertain. Trimming left V 2 bases short and J 7 bases short, with 5 bases between. Germline values: CDR1 MNHEY, CDR2 SVGAGI. This CDR3 comprises 12 residues. The CDR3 region is CASSYEGEKLFF. DNA for the CDR3: TGTGCCAGCAGTTACGAGGGTGAAAAACTGTTTTTT.